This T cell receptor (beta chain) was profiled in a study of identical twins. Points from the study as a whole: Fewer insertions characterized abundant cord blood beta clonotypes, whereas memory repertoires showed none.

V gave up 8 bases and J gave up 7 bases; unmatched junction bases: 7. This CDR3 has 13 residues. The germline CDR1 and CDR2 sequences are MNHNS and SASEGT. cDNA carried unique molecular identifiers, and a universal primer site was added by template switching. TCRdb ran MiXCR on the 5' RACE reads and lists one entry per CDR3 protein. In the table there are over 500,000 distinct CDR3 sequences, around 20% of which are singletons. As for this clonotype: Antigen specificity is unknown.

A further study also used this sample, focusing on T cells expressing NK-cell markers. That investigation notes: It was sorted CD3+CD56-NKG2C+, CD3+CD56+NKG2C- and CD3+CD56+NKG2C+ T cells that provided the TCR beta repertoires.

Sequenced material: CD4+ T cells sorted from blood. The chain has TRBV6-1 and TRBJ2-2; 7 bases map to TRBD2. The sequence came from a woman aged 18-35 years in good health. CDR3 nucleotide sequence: TGTGCCAGCCCAGCGGGGCGCGGCGGGGAGCTGTTTTTT. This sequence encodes CASPAGRGGELFF.